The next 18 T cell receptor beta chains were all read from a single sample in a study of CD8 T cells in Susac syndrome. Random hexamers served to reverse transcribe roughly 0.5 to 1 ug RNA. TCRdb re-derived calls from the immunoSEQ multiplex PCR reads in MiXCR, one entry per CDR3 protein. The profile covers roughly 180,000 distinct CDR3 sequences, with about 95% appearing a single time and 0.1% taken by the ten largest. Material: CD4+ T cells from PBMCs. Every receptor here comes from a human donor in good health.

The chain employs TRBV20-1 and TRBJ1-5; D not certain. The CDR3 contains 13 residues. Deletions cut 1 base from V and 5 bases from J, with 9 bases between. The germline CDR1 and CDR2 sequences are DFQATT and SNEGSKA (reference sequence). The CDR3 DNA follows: TGCAGTGCTAGAGCTACAGTAGATCAGCCCCAGCATTTT. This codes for CSARATVDQPQHF.

This chain's CDR3 is CASSQVVANIQYF. The CDR3 coding sequence is TGTGCCAGCAGCCAAGTTGTAGCAAACATTCAGTACTTC. J is TRBJ2-4 and V is TRBV3-1, with D unresolved. The germline CDR1 and CDR2 sequences are LGHDT and YNNKEL (reference sequence). The CDR3 spans 13 residues. Trimming left V 1 base short and J 6 bases short, with 7 bases between.

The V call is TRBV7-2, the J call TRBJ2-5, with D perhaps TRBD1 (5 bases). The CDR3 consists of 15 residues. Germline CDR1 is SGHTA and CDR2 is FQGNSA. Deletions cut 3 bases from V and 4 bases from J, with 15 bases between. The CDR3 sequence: CASSFSQGRIETQYF. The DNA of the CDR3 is TGTGCCAGCAGCTTCTCGCAGGGTAGGATAGAGACCCAGTACTTC.

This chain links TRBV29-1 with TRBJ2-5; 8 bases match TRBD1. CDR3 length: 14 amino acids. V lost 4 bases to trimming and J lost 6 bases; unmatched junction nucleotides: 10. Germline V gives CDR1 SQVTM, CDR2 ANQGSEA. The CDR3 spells CSVVGSGGWQTQYF. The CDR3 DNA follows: TGCAGCGTTGTAGGATCAGGGGGCTGGCAGACCCAGTACTTC.

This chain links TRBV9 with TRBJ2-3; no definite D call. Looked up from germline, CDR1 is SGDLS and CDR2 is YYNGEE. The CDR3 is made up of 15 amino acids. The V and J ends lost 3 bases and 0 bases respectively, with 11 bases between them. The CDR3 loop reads CASSARALSTDTQYF. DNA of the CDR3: TGTGCCAGCAGCGCTCGAGCACTTAGCACAGATACGCAGTATTTT.

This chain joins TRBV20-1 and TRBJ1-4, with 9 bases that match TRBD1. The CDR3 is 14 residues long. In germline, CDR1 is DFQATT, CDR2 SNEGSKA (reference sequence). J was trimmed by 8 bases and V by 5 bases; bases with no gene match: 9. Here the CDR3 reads CSAGSGTGYEKLFF. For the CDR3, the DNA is TGCAGTGCTGGGTCCGGGACAGGGTACGAAAAACTGTTTTTT.

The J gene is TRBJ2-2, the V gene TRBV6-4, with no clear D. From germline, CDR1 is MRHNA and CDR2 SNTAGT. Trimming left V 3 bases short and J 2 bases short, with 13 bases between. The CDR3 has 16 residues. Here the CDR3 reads CASSEGSAVNTGELFF. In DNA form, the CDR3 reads TGTGCCAGCAGTGAAGGATCGGCGGTAAACACCGGGGAGCTGTTTTTT.

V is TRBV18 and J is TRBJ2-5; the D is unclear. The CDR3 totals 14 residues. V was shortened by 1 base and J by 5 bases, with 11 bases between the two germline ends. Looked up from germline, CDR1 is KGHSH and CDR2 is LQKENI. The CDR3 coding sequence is TGTGCCAGCTCACCACTCTCTACGACGGAGACCCAGTACTTC. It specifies CASSPLSTTETQYF.

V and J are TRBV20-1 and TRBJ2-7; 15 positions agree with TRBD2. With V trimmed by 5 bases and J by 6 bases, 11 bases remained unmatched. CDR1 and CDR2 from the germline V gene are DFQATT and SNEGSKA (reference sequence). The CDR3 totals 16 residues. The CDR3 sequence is CSASGSKGLAGGEQYF. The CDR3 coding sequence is TGCAGTGCTTCAGGTTCAAAGGGACTAGCGGGAGGCGAGCAGTACTTC.

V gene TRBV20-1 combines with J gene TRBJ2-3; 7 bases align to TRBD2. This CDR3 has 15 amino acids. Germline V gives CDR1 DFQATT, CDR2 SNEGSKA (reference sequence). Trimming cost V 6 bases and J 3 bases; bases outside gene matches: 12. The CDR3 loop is CSAGVTSVTTDTQYF. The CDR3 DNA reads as TGCAGTGCCGGCGTCACTAGCGTTACGACAGATACGCAGTATTTT.

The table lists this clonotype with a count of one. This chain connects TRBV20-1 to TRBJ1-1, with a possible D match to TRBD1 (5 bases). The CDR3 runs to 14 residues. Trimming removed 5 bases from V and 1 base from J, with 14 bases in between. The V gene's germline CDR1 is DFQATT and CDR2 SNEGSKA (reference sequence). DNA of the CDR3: TGCAGTGCTGGGTCCGGGACCACGAACACTGAAGCTTTCTTT. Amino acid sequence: CSAGSGTTNTEAFF.

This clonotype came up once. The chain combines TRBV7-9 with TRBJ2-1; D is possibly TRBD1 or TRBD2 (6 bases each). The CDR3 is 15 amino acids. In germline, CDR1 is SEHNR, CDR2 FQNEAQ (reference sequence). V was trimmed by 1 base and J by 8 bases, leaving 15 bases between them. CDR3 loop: CASSLGRLEGDEQFF. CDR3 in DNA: TGTGCCAGCAGCTTAGGGCGGTTGGAGGGGGATGAGCAGTTCTTC. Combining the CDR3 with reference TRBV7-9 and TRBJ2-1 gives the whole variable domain DTGVSQNPRHKITKRGQNVTFRCDPISEHNRLYWYRQTLGQGPEFLTYFQNEAQLEKSRLLSDRFSAERPKGSFSTLEIQRTEQGDSAMYLCASSLGRLEGDEQFFGPGTRLTVL.

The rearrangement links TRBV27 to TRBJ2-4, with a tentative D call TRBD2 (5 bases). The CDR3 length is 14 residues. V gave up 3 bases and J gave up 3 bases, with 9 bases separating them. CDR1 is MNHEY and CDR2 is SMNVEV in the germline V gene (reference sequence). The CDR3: CASSFGGGKNIQYF. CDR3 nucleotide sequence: TGTGCCAGCAGTTTTGGTGGAGGCAAAAACATTCAGTACTTC.

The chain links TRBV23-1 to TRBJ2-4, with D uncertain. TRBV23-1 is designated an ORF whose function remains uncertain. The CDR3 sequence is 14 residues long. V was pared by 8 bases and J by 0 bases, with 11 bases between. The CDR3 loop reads CASGQNLAKNIQYF. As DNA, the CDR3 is TGCGCCAGCGGGCAAAACTTAGCCAAAAACATTCAGTACTTC.

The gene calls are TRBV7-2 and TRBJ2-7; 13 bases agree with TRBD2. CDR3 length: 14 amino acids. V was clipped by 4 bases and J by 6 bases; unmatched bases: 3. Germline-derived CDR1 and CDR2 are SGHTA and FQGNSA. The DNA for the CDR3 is TGTGCCAGCAGCTCGGGACTAGCGGGACTCGAGCAGTACTTC. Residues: CASSSGLAGLEQYF.

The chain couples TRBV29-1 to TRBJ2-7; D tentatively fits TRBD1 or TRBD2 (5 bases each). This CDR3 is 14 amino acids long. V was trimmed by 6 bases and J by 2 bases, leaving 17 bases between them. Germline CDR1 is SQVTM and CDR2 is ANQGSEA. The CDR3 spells CSVLFLGDPYEQYF. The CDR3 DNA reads TGCAGCGTCCTCTTCCTGGGGGACCCCTACGAGCAGTACTTC.

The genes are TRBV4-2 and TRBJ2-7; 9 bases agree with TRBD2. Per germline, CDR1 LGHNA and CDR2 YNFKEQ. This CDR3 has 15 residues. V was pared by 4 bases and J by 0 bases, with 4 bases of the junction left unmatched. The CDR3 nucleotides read TGTGCCAGCAGCCCCCGACTAGCGGCCTCCTACGAGCAGTACTTC. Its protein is CASSPRLAASYEQYF.

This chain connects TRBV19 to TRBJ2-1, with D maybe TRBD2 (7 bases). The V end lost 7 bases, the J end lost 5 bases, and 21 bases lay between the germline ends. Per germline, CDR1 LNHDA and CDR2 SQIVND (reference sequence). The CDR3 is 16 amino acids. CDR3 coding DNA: TGTGCCAGTAACACCGTGGGGGCTAGCGGACACAATGAGCAGTTCTTC. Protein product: CASNTVGASGHNEQFF. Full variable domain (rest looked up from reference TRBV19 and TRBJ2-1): DGGITQSPKYLFRKEGQNVTLSCEQNLNHDAMYWYRQDPGQGLRLIYYSQIVNDFQKGDIAEGYSVSREKKESFPLTVTSAQKNPTAFYLCASNTVGASGHNEQFFGPGTRLTVL.